The subject of this entry is one T cell receptor (beta chain). The primer mix had 60 V beta and 13 J beta primers. Assay: immunoSEQ multiplex PCR; the TCRdb copy retains only in-frame clones and omits some. The profile shows tens of thousands of clones, 87% of them singletons. Time point in this sample: after dendritic cell vaccination, including at tumor progression/relapse. Before vaccination, two weeks after the third vaccination, and at progression, PBMC were collected. The germline V and J ends were trimmed by 5 bases and 1 base, with 9 bases remaining between them. Germline V gene data show CDR1 as SGHVS and CDR2 as FNYEAQ. CDR3 size: 14 residues. The entry originates in a study of glioma-infiltrating T cells after dendritic cell vaccination. Background on the study: Dendritic cells derived from monocytes and pulsed with autologous tumor lysate formed the vaccine.

The clonotype was recovered from a human donor with glioblastoma. Sequenced here: blood, sampled after dendritic cell vaccination. The rearrangement joins TRBV7-6 to TRBJ1-3, with D maybe TRBD1 (5 bases). CDR3 sequence: CASSPDSSGNTIYF. In nucleotides, the CDR3 is TGTGCCAGCAGCCCCGACAGTTCTGGAAACACCATATATTTT.